A selection of T cell receptor beta chains follows, all from one sample in a study of CD8+ T cells in alopecia areata. Produced via immunoSEQ multiplex PCR; TCRdb's table is partial and in-frame only. Of roughly 150,000 clones listed, around 55% are singletons. This sample comprised CD8+ T cells sorted from blood, obtained at week 0. These receptors originate from a human donor with alopecia areata. CDR3s include the opening cysteine and the closing phenylalanine or tryptophan. Fields, in order: CDR3 protein, CDR3 DNA, D gene, J gene, V gene, clone size. A D gene is named only where the DNA matches it firmly. Clone size is not always given. Where it is, it says once, few, many or a class for expanded clones.

CDR3 protein: CASSQETGVPYGYTF
CDR3 DNA: TGCGCCAGCAGCCAAGAGACAGGGGTCCCATATGGCTACACCTTC
D gene: TRBD1
J gene: TRBJ1-2
V gene: TRBV4-3
clone size: -

CDR3 protein: CASNSWGSGGEDTQYF
CDR3 DNA: TGTGCCAGCAACAGTTGGGGTAGCGGGGGGGAAGATACGCAGTATTTT
D gene: TRBD2
J gene: TRBJ2-3
V gene: TRBV27
clone size: -

CDR3 protein: CASSSDISYEQYF
CDR3 DNA: TGTGCCAGCAGTTCGGACATCTCCTACGAGCAGTACTTC
D gene: -
J gene: TRBJ2-7
V gene: TRBV27
clone size: -

CDR3 protein: CAWSLLPGDKEQYF
CDR3 DNA: TGTGCCTGGAGCCTACTCCCAGGGGATAAGGAGCAGTACTTC
D gene: -
J gene: TRBJ2-7
V gene: TRBV30
clone size: once

CDR3 protein: CSVEAGYEQFF
CDR3 DNA: TGCAGCGTTGAGGCCGGGTATGAGCAGTTCTTC
D gene: -
J gene: TRBJ2-1
V gene: TRBV29-1
clone size: -

CDR3 protein: CSVEFQGAPTYNEQFF
CDR3 DNA: TGCAGCGTCGAATTCCAGGGGGCCCCTACCTACAATGAGCAGTTCTTC
D gene: TRBD1
J gene: TRBJ2-1
V gene: TRBV29-1
clone size: -

CDR3 protein: CASSQDNTGPNQPQHF
CDR3 DNA: TGCGCCAGCAGCCAAGATAACACGGGGCCAAATCAGCCCCAGCATTTT
D gene: -
J gene: TRBJ1-5
V gene: TRBV4-3
clone size: -

CDR3 protein: CATSSRDRVNTEAFF
CDR3 DNA: TGTGCCACCAGCAGTAGGGACAGGGTGAACACTGAAGCTTTCTTT
D gene: TRBD1
J gene: TRBJ1-1
V gene: TRBV15
clone size: -

CDR3 protein: CASSLSVSGELFF
CDR3 DNA: TGTGCCAGCAGTTTATCGGTTTCCGGGGAGCTGTTTTTT
D gene: -
J gene: TRBJ2-2
V gene: TRBV27
clone size: -

CDR3 protein: CASSLRAPYNEQFF
CDR3 DNA: TGTGCCAGCAGTTTAAGGGCCCCGTACAATGAGCAGTTCTTC
D gene: -
J gene: TRBJ2-1
V gene: TRBV27
clone size: few

CDR3 protein: CAIRGTDYTEAFF
CDR3 DNA: TGTGCCATCAGAGGGACAGACTACACTGAAGCTTTCTTT
D gene: TRBD1
J gene: TRBJ1-1
V gene: TRBV10-3
clone size: few

CDR3 protein: CASTGGSNTEAFF
CDR3 DNA: TGTGCCAGTACAGGGGGCTCAAACACTGAAGCTTTCTTT
D gene: TRBD1
J gene: TRBJ1-1
V gene: TRBV9
clone size: few

CDR3 protein: CAWGQGGGGYTF
CDR3 DNA: TGTGCCTGGGGACAGGGTGGAGGGGGCTACACCTTC
D gene: TRBD1
J gene: TRBJ1-2
V gene: TRBV30
clone size: -

CDR3 protein: CASSLRSDSSYEQYF
CDR3 DNA: TGCGCCAGCAGCTTACGTAGCGACAGCTCCTACGAGCAGTACTTC
D gene: -
J gene: TRBJ2-7
V gene: TRBV4-3
clone size: -

CDR3 protein: CATSREGRGPQETQYF
CDR3 DNA: TGTGCCACCAGCAGAGAGGGTAGGGGTCCACAAGAGACCCAGTACTTC
D gene: -
J gene: TRBJ2-5
V gene: TRBV15
clone size: -

CDR3 protein: CASSSTGLAAETQYF
CDR3 DNA: TGTGCCAGCAGTTCCACCGGACTAGCGGCGGAGACCCAGTACTTC
D gene: TRBD2
J gene: TRBJ2-5
V gene: TRBV6-5
clone size: many

CDR3 protein: CASSFSAGDRGLEKLFF
CDR3 DNA: TGTGCCAGCAGTTTTTCCGCCGGTGACAGGGGGTTGGAAAAACTGTTTTTT
D gene: TRBD1
J gene: TRBJ1-4
V gene: TRBV27
clone size: once

CDR3 protein: CASSAYGYTF
CDR3 DNA: TGTGCCAGCTCGGCCTATGGCTACACCTTC
D gene: -
J gene: TRBJ1-2
V gene: TRBV6-6
clone size: -

CDR3 protein: CASSLAWDTKPLHF
CDR3 DNA: TGTGCCAGCAGCTTAGCGTGGGACACCAAACCCCTCCACTTT
D gene: -
J gene: TRBJ1-6
V gene: TRBV7-8
clone size: -

CDR3 protein: CSVVSREGYGYTF
CDR3 DNA: TGCAGCGTTGTATCCAGGGAGGGATATGGCTACACCTTC
D gene: -
J gene: TRBJ1-2
V gene: TRBV29-1
clone size: -

CDR3 protein: CAWSDDTTNYPGYTF
CDR3 DNA: TGTGCCTGGAGTGACGACACCACAAATTATCCCGGCTACACCTTC
D gene: -
J gene: TRBJ1-2
V gene: TRBV30
clone size: -

CDR3 protein: CASSPSGDRVAEKLFF
CDR3 DNA: TGTGCCAGCAGCCCGAGCGGGGACAGGGTCGCGGAAAAACTGTTTTTT
D gene: TRBD1
J gene: TRBJ1-4
V gene: TRBV5-6
clone size: -

CDR3 protein: CASSIYTGGALNTEAFF
CDR3 DNA: TGTGCCAGCAGCATATACACAGGGGGAGCCTTGAACACTGAAGCTTTCTTT
D gene: TRBD1
J gene: TRBJ1-1
V gene: TRBV5-6
clone size: few

CDR3 protein: CASSSSVGELNYGYTF
CDR3 DNA: TGTGCCAGCAGTTCCTCGGTCGGGGAACTGAACTATGGCTACACCTTC
D gene: -
J gene: TRBJ1-2
V gene: TRBV27
clone size: -

CDR3 protein: CSVETPTDRIQETQYF
CDR3 DNA: TGCAGCGTTGAAACTCCAACGGACAGAATCCAAGAGACCCAGTACTTC
D gene: -
J gene: TRBJ2-5
V gene: TRBV29-1
clone size: -

CDR3 protein: CASSLGTGGYNEQFF
CDR3 DNA: TGTGCCAGCAGCTTAGGGACAGGGGGCTACAATGAGCAGTTCTTC
D gene: TRBD1
J gene: TRBJ2-1
V gene: TRBV13
clone size: -

CDR3 protein: CASDLGGAVDTQYF
CDR3 DNA: TGTGCCAGTGACCTTGGGGGGGCCGTTGATACGCAGTATTTT
D gene: -
J gene: TRBJ2-3
V gene: TRBV7-9
clone size: -

CDR3 protein: CASSAGTGPYEQYF
CDR3 DNA: TGTGCCAGCAGCGCCGGGACAGGACCCTACGAGCAGTACTTC
D gene: TRBD1
J gene: TRBJ2-7
V gene: TRBV9
clone size: few

CDR3 protein: CASSLVLGGADTQYF
CDR3 DNA: TGTGCCAGCAGCTTAGTTCTTGGCGGGGCAGATACGCAGTATTTT
D gene: -
J gene: TRBJ2-3
V gene: TRBV13
clone size: -

CDR3 protein: CASGVGPDGYTF
CDR3 DNA: TGTGCCAGCGGGGTCGGCCCGGATGGCTACACCTTC
D gene: -
J gene: TRBJ1-2
V gene: TRBV27
clone size: -

CDR3 protein: CSVEDREDYNEQFF
CDR3 DNA: TGCAGCGTGGAGGACAGGGAGGACTACAATGAGCAGTTCTTC
D gene: TRBD1
J gene: TRBJ2-1
V gene: TRBV29-1
clone size: -

CDR3 protein: CASSSGANVLTF
CDR3 DNA: TGTGCCAGCTCCTCTGGGGCCAACGTCCTGACTTTC
D gene: -
J gene: TRBJ2-6
V gene: TRBV6-5
clone size: -

CDR3 protein: CASSQVTGLNTEAFF
CDR3 DNA: TGTGCCAGCAGCCAAGTCACCGGGCTGAACACTGAAGCTTTCTTT
D gene: -
J gene: TRBJ1-1
V gene: TRBV14
clone size: -

CDR3 protein: CASSSGSYTEAFF
CDR3 DNA: TGTGCCAGCAGCTCAGGGTCCTACACTGAAGCTTTCTTT
D gene: -
J gene: TRBJ1-1
V gene: TRBV5-6
clone size: -

CDR3 protein: CASSLGDWGYTF
CDR3 DNA: TGTGCCAGCAGCTTAGGGGACTGGGGCTACACCTTC
D gene: -
J gene: TRBJ1-2
V gene: TRBV7-2
clone size: -

CDR3 protein: CASNNRDSSYEQYF
CDR3 DNA: TGTGCCAGCAATAACCGGGACAGTTCCTACGAGCAGTACTTC
D gene: TRBD1
J gene: TRBJ2-7
V gene: TRBV6-5
clone size: -

CDR3 protein: CASSQGEGTSTDTQYF
CDR3 DNA: TGCGCCAGCAGCCAAGGAGAGGGAACTAGCACAGATACGCAGTATTTT
D gene: -
J gene: TRBJ2-3
V gene: TRBV4-1
clone size: -

CDR3 protein: CASSQDGTEQFF
CDR3 DNA: TGCGCCAGCAGCCAAGATGGGACAGAGCAGTTCTTC
D gene: -
J gene: TRBJ2-1
V gene: TRBV4-3
clone size: once

CDR3 protein: CSARQGVQNIQYF
CDR3 DNA: TGCAGCGCCCGACAGGGGGTCCAAAACATTCAGTACTTC
D gene: TRBD1
J gene: TRBJ2-4
V gene: TRBV29-1
clone size: few

CDR3 protein: CASSSGQGVNTEAFF
CDR3 DNA: TGTGCCAGCAGCAGTGGACAGGGCGTGAACACTGAAGCTTTCTTT
D gene: TRBD1
J gene: TRBJ1-1
V gene: TRBV7-6
clone size: few

CDR3 protein: CASSAKGQGPSGAFF
CDR3 DNA: TGTGCCAGCAGCGCGAAGGGACAGGGGCCGTCTGGAGCTTTCTTT
D gene: TRBD1
J gene: TRBJ1-1
V gene: TRBV7-9
clone size: few

CDR3 protein: CASSLGLASYNEQFF
CDR3 DNA: TGTGCCAGCAGCTTAGGACTAGCGTCCTACAATGAGCAGTTCTTC
D gene: TRBD2
J gene: TRBJ2-1
V gene: TRBV7-2
clone size: -

CDR3 protein: CSVEDWGLGETQYF
CDR3 DNA: TGCAGCGTTGAAGATTGGGGTCTTGGAGAGACCCAGTACTTC
D gene: -
J gene: TRBJ2-5
V gene: TRBV29-1
clone size: few

CDR3 protein: CASSLVGENTEAFF
CDR3 DNA: TGTGCCAGCAGCTTGGTTGGGGAAAACACTGAAGCTTTCTTT
D gene: -
J gene: TRBJ1-1
V gene: TRBV7-3
clone size: -

CDR3 protein: CASSVRGVDNEQFF
CDR3 DNA: TGTGCCAGCAGCGTACGTGGTGTCGACAATGAGCAGTTCTTC
D gene: -
J gene: TRBJ2-1
V gene: TRBV9
clone size: -

CDR3 protein: CAWRGPGDSFSYEQYF
CDR3 DNA: TGTGCCTGGAGAGGGCCGGGGGACAGCTTTTCCTACGAGCAGTACTTC
D gene: -
J gene: TRBJ2-7
V gene: TRBV30
clone size: -

CDR3 protein: CASSFGTSSGSGELFF
CDR3 DNA: TGTGCCAGCAGCTTCGGTACATCGTCAGGTTCCGGGGAGCTGTTTTTT
D gene: -
J gene: TRBJ2-2
V gene: TRBV7-8
clone size: -

CDR3 protein: CASSLPGTASYGETQYF
CDR3 DNA: TGTGCCAGCAGCTTACCGGGGACCGCATCCTATGGTGAGACCCAGTACTTC
D gene: -
J gene: TRBJ2-5
V gene: TRBV7-9
clone size: -

CDR3 protein: CASSFQAGDQETQYF
CDR3 DNA: TGTGCCAGCAGCTTTCAAGCGGGGGACCAAGAGACCCAGTACTTC
D gene: TRBD2
J gene: TRBJ2-5
V gene: TRBV13
clone size: -

CDR3 protein: CASTQGGGELFF
CDR3 DNA: TGTGCCAGCACCCAGGGTGGCGGGGAGCTGTTTTTT
D gene: -
J gene: TRBJ2-2
V gene: TRBV5-4
clone size: -

CDR3 protein: CSAEWNYEQYF
CDR3 DNA: TGCAGCGCCGAGTGGAACTACGAGCAGTACTTC
D gene: -
J gene: TRBJ2-7
V gene: TRBV29-1
clone size: few

CDR3 protein: CAWSQGLSSSRTDTQYF
CDR3 DNA: TGTGCCTGGAGTCAAGGTTTGTCATCGAGTCGCACAGATACGCAGTATTTT
D gene: -
J gene: TRBJ2-3
V gene: TRBV30
clone size: -

CDR3 protein: CASRNRGFGKLFF
CDR3 DNA: TGTGCCAGTAGGAACAGGGGGTTTGGAAAACTGTTTTTT
D gene: TRBD1
J gene: TRBJ1-4
V gene: TRBV19
clone size: few

CDR3 protein: CAWSGTGTGFTEAFF
CDR3 DNA: TGTGCCTGGAGCGGAACCGGGACAGGCTTCACTGAAGCTTTCTTT
D gene: TRBD1
J gene: TRBJ1-1
V gene: TRBV30
clone size: -

CDR3 protein: CASSMGATGEQYF
CDR3 DNA: TGTGCCAGCAGCATGGGCGCAACCGGCGAGCAGTACTTC
D gene: -
J gene: TRBJ2-7
V gene: TRBV7-8
clone size: -

CDR3 protein: CAWSVGTTDEQYF
CDR3 DNA: TGTGCCTGGAGTGTGGGAACTACTGACGAGCAGTACTTC
D gene: -
J gene: TRBJ2-7
V gene: TRBV30
clone size: -

CDR3 protein: CATSASRADTQYF
CDR3 DNA: TGTGCCACCAGCGCGTCTAGAGCAGATACGCAGTATTTT
D gene: -
J gene: TRBJ2-3
V gene: TRBV15
clone size: -